Listed below are T cell receptor beta chains from one sample, sequenced in a study of T cells after yellow fever vaccination. TCRdb reanalysed the 5' RACE reads using MiXCR and keeps one entry per CDR3 protein. The table shows under 25,000 distinct CDR3 sequences, with 5.2% occurring only once. Sample: PBMCs, either bulk or a sorted T-cell subset (CD4+, CD8+, memory, or dextramer-sorted; not recorded which), taken around 45 days after the first yellow fever vaccination. The receptors come from a man between 18 and 29 years old who received the YFV17D yellow fever vaccine. The CDR3 runs from the conserved cysteine through the conserved F or W.

J gene: TRBJ1-1
V gene: TRBV5-1
CDR3 protein: CASSLASGGAGGTEAFF

J gene: TRBJ1-4
V gene: TRBV5-1
CDR3 protein: CASSFTVGEKLFF

J gene: TRBJ2-1
V gene: TRBV20-1
CDR3 protein: CSARAGPRNEQFF

J gene: TRBJ2-1
V gene: TRBV6-5
CDR3 protein: CASRLGLAANEQFF

J gene: TRBJ1-5
V gene: TRBV5-1
CDR3 protein: CASSYDGDSNQPQHF

J gene: TRBJ1-2
V gene: TRBV30
CDR3 protein: CARDRGHYGYTF

J gene: TRBJ2-1
V gene: TRBV20-1
CDR3 protein: CSARGTSGGANEQFF

J gene: TRBJ2-5
V gene: TRBV12-3/TRBV12-4
CDR3 protein: CASRQDRYQETQYF

J gene: TRBJ2-3
V gene: TRBV11-2
CDR3 protein: CASSLITGEADTQYF

J gene: TRBJ1-5
V gene: TRBV3-1
CDR3 protein: CASSQDSTNQPQHF

J gene: TRBJ1-2
V gene: TRBV4-3
CDR3 protein: CASSQATGTAYGYTF

J gene: TRBJ2-1
V gene: TRBV6-5
CDR3 protein: CASRVGTQNNEQFF

J gene: TRBJ2-5
V gene: TRBV7-2
CDR3 protein: CASSPNTGSQETQYF

J gene: TRBJ2-1
V gene: TRBV20-1
CDR3 protein: CSAVTSGLYNEQFF

J gene: TRBJ2-7
V gene: TRBV18
CDR3 protein: CASSPRGGGIYEQYF

J gene: TRBJ2-4
V gene: TRBV9
CDR3 protein: CASSSRFGENIQYF

J gene: TRBJ2-3
V gene: TRBV5-1
CDR3 protein: CASSLGEGTDTQYF

J gene: TRBJ2-6
V gene: TRBV4-3
CDR3 protein: CASSQETGSGANVLTF

J gene: TRBJ2-1
V gene: TRBV7-2
CDR3 protein: CASSWTRYNEQFF

J gene: TRBJ1-1
V gene: TRBV29-1
CDR3 protein: CSVTVMNTEAFF

J gene: TRBJ2-7
V gene: TRBV6-1
CDR3 protein: CASSDAPGREYF

J gene: TRBJ1-1
V gene: TRBV5-5
CDR3 protein: CASSLFTGVRNTEAFF

J gene: TRBJ2-7
V gene: TRBV2
CDR3 protein: CASSPQGRSYGEQYF

J gene: TRBJ2-1
V gene: TRBV7-2
CDR3 protein: CASAPSGVNEQFF

J gene: TRBJ2-1
V gene: TRBV12-3/TRBV12-4
CDR3 protein: CASSLASGGINEQFF

J gene: TRBJ2-3
V gene: TRBV7-3
CDR3 protein: CASSLALPQNTNTQYF

J gene: TRBJ2-3
V gene: TRBV7-2
CDR3 protein: CASSLGQSTDTQYF

J gene: TRBJ1-6
V gene: TRBV5-1
CDR3 protein: CASGTGGNSPLHF

J gene: TRBJ1-2
V gene: TRBV11-2
CDR3 protein: CASSLDPFLGRPNYGYTF

J gene: TRBJ1-2
V gene: TRBV7-2
CDR3 protein: CASSPAGTGKRYGYTF

J gene: TRBJ2-1
V gene: TRBV11-2
CDR3 protein: CASSSGGYKFF

J gene: TRBJ2-3
V gene: TRBV10-2
CDR3 protein: CASSDSGPPRTDTQYF

J gene: TRBJ2-5
V gene: TRBV6-5
CDR3 protein: CASGNRGPSFSQETQYF

J gene: TRBJ1-6
V gene: TRBV3-1
CDR3 protein: CASSLTDNSPLHF

J gene: TRBJ2-2
V gene: TRBV7-3
CDR3 protein: CASSPWGRGGTGELFF

J gene: TRBJ2-2
V gene: TRBV19
CDR3 protein: CASRYRLASTGELFF

J gene: TRBJ2-2
V gene: TRBV6-1
CDR3 protein: CASSPGSGRRNTGELFF

J gene: TRBJ2-5
V gene: TRBV28
CDR3 protein: CASSHQIQETQYF

J gene: TRBJ2-3
V gene: TRBV7-3
CDR3 protein: CASSLTPTSGGRLDTQYF

J gene: TRBJ2-2
V gene: TRBV4-1
CDR3 protein: CASSQVGLAGSNGELFF

J gene: TRBJ1-3
V gene: TRBV4-3
CDR3 protein: CASSQGSAGSLGNTIYF

J gene: TRBJ1-1
V gene: TRBV12-3/TRBV12-4
CDR3 protein: CASRHRRLNTEAFF

J gene: TRBJ2-2
V gene: TRBV2
CDR3 protein: CASREQAYTGELFF